This TCR beta chain originates from a study of T cell repertoires in cytomegalovirus infection. Broader study findings: People with CMV and the relevant HLA were identified by cumulative public TCR beta family frequency. HLA-C-restricted, CMV-specific TCR beta clonotypes were dominant ex vivo.

TCRdb used MiXCR to reprocess the reads, holding one entry per CDR3 protein. Among fewer than 1,000,000 distinct CDR3 sequences listed, approximately 33% were seen once. This clonotype turned up a few times. Its matching antigen is unknown. The CDR3 contains 18 residues. The germline gives CDR1 KGHDR, CDR2 SFDVKD. Between the trimmed V and J ends, which lost 6 bases and 2 bases, there was a span of 22 bases. This sequence originates from a human donor in good health (CMV status not recorded). Some clones in this sample may be carry-over from other donors' samples. The sequencing used cultured CD8+ T cells from PBMCs, collected from culture after CMV antigen stimulation. The chain recombines TRBV24-1 with TRBJ1-3; a possible D gene is TRBD1 (5 bases). CDR3 nucleotides: TGTGCCACCAGTCCTGGGACCGTTGGGTGGTCGGCTGGAAACACCATATATTTT. Translation gives CATSPGTVGWSAGNTIYF.